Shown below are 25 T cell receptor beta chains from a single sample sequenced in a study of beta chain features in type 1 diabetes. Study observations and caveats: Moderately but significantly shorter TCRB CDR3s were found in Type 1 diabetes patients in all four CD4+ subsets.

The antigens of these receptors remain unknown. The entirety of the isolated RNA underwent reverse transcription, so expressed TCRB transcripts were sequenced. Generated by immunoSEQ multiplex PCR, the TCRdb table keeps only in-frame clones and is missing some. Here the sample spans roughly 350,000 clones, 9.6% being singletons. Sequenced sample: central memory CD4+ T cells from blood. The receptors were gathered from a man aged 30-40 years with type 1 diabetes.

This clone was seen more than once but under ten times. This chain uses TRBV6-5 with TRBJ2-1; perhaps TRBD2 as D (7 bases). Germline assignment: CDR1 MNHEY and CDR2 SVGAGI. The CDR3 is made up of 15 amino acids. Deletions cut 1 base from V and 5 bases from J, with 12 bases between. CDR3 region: CASSYLAGADNEQFF. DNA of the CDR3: TGTGCCAGCAGTTACTTGGCGGGGGCAGACAATGAGCAGTTCTTC.

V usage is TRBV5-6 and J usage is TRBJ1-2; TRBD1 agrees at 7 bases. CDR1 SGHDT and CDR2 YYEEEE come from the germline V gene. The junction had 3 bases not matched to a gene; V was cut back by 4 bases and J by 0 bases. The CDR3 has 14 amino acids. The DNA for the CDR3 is TGTGCCAGCAGCGGGACAGCGTCTAACTATGGCTACACCTTC. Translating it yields CASSGTASNYGYTF. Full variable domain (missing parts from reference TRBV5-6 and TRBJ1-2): DAGVTQSPTHLIKTRGQQVTLRCSPKSGHDTVSWYQQALGQGPQFIFQYYEEEERQRGNFPDRFSGHQFPNYSSELNVNALLLGDSALYLCASSGTASNYGYTFGSGTRLTVV.

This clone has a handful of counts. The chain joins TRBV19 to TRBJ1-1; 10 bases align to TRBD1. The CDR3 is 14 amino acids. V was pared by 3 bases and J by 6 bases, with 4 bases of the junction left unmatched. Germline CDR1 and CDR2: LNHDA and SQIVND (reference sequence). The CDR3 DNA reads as TGTGCCAGTAGTATGACAGGGGGCGCGCCTGAAGCTTTCTTT. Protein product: CASSMTGGAPEAFF.

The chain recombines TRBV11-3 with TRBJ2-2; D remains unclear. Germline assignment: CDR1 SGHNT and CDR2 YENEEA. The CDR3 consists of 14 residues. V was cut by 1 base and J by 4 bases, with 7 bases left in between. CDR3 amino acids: CASSLGPPTGELFF. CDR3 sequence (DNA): TGTGCCAGCAGCTTAGGCCCTCCCACCGGGGAGCTGTTTTTT.

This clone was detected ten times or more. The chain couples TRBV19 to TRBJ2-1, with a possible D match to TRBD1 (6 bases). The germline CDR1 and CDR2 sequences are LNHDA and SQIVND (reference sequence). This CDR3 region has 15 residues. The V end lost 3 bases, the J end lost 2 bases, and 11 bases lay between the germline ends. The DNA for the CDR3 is TGTGCCAGTAGTATCGACAGGTCCCCCTACAATGAGCAGTTCTTC. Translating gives CASSIDRSPYNEQFF.

CDR3: CASSLARPQGGYTF. The CDR3, as DNA: TGTGCCAGCAGCTTAGCGCGCCCCCAGGGAGGCTACACCTTC. V and J are TRBV7-8 and TRBJ1-2; D might be TRBD1 (5 bases). The length of the CDR3 is 14 residues. Trimming pared 0 bases from V and 8 bases from J, leaving 13 bases between. The germline gives CDR1 SGHVS, CDR2 FQNEAQ.

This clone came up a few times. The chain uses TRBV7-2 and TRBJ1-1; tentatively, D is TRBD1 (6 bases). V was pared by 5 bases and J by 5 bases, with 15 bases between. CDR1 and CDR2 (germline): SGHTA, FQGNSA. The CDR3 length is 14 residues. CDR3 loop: CASSHQGTRTEAFF. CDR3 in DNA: TGTGCCAGCAGCCACCAGGGGACGAGGACTGAAGCTTTCTTT.

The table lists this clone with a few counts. The CDR3 DNA follows: TGTGCCAGTAGTCCGGACTATACATATACGCAGTATTTT. It encodes CASSPDYTYTQYF. V is TRBV19 and J is TRBJ2-3, with a possible D match to TRBD2 (6 bases). The V end was cut by 5 bases, the J end by 7 bases, with 13 bases between. The CDR3 is 13 residues long. Germline CDR1 LNHDA, CDR2 SQIVND (reference sequence).

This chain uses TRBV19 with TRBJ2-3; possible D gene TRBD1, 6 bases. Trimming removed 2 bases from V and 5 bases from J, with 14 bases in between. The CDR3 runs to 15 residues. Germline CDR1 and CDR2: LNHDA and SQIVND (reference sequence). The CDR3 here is CASSILGAMGDTQYF. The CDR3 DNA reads TGTGCCAGTAGTATACTGGGGGCCATGGGAGATACGCAGTATTTT.

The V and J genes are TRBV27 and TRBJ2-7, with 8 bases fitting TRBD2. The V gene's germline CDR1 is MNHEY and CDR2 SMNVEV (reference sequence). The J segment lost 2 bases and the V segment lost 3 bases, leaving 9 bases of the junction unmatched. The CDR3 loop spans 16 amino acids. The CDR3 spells CASSFSASGPTYEQYF. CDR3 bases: TGTGCCAGCAGTTTTTCCGCTAGCGGGCCCACCTACGAGCAGTACTTC.

The CDR3, as DNA: TGTGCCAGCAGTTACCCCGGGAATGAGCAGTTCTTC. This codes for CASSYPGNEQFF. The chain recombines TRBV6-6 with TRBJ2-1; D unresolved. The V gene's germline CDR1 is MNHNY and CDR2 SVGAGI (reference sequence). Trimming shortened V by 2 bases and J by 7 bases, and 6 bases separated the two germline ends. The CDR3 is 12 residues long.

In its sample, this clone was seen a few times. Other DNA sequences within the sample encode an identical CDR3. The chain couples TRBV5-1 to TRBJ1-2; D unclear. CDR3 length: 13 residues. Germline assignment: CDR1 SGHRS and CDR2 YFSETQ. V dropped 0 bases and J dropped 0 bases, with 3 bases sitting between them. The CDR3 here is CASSLAANYGYTF. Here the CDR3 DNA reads TGCGCCAGCAGCTTGGCAGCTAACTATGGCTACACCTTC.

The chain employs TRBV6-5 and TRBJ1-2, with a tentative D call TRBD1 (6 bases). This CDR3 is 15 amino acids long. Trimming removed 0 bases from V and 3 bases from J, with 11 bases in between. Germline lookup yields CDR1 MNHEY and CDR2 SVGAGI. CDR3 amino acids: CASSYSSQGYYGYTF. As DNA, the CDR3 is TGTGCCAGCAGTTACTCGAGTCAGGGGTACTATGGCTACACCTTC.

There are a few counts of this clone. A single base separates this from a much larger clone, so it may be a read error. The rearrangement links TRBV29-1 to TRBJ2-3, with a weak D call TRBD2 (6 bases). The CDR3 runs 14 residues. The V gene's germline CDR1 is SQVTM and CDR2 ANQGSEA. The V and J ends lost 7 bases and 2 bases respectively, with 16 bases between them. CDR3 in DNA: TGCAGCGGTGGCGGGGCCTCCTCCACAGATACGCAGTATTTT. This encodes CSGGGASSTDTQYF.

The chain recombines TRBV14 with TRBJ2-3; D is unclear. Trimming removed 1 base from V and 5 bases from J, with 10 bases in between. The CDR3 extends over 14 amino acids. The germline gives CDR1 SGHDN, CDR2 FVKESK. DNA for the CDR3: TGTGCCAGCAGCCAAGTTGAATCGGGAGATACGCAGTATTTT. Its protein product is CASSQVESGDTQYF. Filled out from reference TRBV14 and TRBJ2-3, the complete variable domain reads EAGVTQFPSHSVIEKGQTVTLRCDPISGHDNLYWYRRVMGKEIKFLLHFVKESKQDESGMPNNRFLAERTGGTYSTLKVQPAELEDSGVYFCASSQVESGDTQYFGPGTRLTVL.

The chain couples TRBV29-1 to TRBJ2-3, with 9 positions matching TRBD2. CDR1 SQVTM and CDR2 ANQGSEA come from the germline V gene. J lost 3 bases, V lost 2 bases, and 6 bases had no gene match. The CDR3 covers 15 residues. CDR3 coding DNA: TGCAGCGTTGAATTGGCGGGAGGGCCAACAGATACGCAGTATTTT. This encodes CSVELAGGPTDTQYF.

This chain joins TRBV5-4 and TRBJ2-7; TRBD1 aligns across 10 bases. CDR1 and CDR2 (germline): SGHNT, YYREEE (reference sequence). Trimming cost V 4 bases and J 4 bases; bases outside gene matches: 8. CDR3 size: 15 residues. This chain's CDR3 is CASSIGTGEIYEQYF. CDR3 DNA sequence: TGTGCCAGCAGCATAGGGACAGGGGAGATATACGAGCAGTACTTC.

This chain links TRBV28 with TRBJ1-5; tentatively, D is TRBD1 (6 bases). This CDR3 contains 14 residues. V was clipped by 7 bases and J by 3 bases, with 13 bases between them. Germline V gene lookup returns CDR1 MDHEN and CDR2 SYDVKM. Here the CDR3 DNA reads TGTGCCAGCAACCCAGGGGACCTCAATCAGCCCCAGCATTTT. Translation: CASNPGDLNQPQHF.

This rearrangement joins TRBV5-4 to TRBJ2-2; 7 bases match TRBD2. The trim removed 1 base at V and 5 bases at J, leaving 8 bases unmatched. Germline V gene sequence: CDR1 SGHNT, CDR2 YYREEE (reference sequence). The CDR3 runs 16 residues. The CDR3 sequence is CASSLWAFGGTGELFF. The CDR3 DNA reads TGTGCCAGCAGCTTGTGGGCGTTCGGGGGGACCGGGGAGCTGTTTTTT.

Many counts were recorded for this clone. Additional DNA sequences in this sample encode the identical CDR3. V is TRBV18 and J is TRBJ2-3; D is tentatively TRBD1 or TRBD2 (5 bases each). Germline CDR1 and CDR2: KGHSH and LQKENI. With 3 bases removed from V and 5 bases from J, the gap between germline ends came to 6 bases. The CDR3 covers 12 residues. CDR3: CASSPGEDTQYF. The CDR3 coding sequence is TGTGCCAGCTCACCGGGGGAAGATACGCAGTATTTT.

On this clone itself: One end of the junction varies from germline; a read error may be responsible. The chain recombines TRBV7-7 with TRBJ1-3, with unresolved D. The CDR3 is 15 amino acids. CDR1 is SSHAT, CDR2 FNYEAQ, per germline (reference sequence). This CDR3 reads CASSLFEGTGNTIYF. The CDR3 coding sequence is TGTGCTAGCAGCTTATTCGAGGGCACGGGAAACACCATATATTTT.

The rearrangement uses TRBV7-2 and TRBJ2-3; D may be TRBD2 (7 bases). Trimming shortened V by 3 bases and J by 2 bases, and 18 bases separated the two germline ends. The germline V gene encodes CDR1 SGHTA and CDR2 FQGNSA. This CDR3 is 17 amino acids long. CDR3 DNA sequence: TGTGCCAGCAGCTTGACCTGGGGGGGGGCTGTCACAGATACGCAGTATTTT. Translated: CASSLTWGGAVTDTQYF.

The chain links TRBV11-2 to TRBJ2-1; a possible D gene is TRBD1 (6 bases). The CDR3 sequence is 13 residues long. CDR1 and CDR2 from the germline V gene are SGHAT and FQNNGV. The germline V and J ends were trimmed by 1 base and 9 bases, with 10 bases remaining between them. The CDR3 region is CASSLGGPREQFF. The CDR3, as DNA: TGTGCCAGCAGCTTAGGGGGGCCTCGTGAGCAGTTCTTC.

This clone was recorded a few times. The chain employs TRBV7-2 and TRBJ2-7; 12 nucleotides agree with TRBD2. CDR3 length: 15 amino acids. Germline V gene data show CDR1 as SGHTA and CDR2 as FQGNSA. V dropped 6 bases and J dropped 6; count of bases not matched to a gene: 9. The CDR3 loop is CASRAPGLAGLEQYF. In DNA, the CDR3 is TGTGCCAGCAGGGCTCCGGGACTAGCGGGCCTCGAGCAGTACTTC.

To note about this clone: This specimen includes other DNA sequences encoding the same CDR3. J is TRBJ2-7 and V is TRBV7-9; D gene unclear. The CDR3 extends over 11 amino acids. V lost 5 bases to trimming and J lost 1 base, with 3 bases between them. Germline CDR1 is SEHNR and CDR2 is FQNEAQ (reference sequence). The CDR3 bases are TGTGCCAGCAGCAGGTCCTACGAGCAGTACTTC. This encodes CASSRSYEQYF.